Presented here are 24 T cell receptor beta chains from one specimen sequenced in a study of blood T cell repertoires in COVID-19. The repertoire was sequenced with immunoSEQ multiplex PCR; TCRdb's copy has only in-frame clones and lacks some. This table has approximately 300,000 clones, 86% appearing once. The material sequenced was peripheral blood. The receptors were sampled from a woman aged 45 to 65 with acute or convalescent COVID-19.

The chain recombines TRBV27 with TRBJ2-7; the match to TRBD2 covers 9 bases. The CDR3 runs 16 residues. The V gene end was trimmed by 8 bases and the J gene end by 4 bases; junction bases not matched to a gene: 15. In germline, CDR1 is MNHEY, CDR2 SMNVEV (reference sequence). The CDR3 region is CASSAGLASVGYEQYF. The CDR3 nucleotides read TGTGCCAGCTCCGCTGGACTAGCGAGCGTCGGGTACGAGCAGTACTTC.

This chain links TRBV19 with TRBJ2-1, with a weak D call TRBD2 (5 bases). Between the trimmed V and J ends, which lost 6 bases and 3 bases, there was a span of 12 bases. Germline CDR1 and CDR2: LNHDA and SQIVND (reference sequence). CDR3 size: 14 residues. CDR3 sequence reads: CASSRDPSYNEQFF. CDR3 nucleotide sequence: TGTGCCAGTAGCCGGGATCCTAGCTACAATGAGCAGTTCTTC. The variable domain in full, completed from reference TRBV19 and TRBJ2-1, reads DGGITQSPKYLFRKEGQNVTLSCEQNLNHDAMYWYRQDPGQGLRLIYYSQIVNDFQKGDIAEGYSVSREKKESFPLTVTSAQKNPTAFYLCASSRDPSYNEQFFGPGTRLTVL.

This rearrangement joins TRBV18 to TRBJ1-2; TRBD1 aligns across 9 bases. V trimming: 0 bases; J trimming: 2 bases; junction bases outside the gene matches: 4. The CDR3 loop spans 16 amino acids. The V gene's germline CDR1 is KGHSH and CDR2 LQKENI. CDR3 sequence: CASSPPSDRGNYGYTF. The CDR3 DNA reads TGTGCCAGCTCACCACCGTCGGACAGGGGCAACTATGGCTACACCTTC.

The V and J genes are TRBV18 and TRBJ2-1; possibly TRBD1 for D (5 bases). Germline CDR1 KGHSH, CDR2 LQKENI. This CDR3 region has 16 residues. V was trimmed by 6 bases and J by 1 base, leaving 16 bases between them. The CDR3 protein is CASSPPQGLSYNEQFF. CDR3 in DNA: TGTGCCAGCTCTCCCCCCCAGGGTTTATCCTACAATGAGCAGTTCTTC.

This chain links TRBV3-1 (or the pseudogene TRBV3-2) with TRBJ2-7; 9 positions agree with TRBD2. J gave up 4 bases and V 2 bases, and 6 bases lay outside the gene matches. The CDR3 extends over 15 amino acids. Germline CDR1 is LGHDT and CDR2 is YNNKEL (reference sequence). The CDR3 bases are TGTGCCAGCAGCCAACTAGCGGGGAGGGCTTACGAGCAGTACTTC. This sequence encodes CASSQLAGRAYEQYF.

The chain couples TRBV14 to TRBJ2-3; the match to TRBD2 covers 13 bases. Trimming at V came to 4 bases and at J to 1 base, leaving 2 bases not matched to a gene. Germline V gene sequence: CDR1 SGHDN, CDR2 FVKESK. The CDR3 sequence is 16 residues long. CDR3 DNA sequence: TGTGCCAGCAGCCCAGGGACTAGCGGGGGCACAGATACGCAGTATTTT. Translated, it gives CASSPGTSGGTDTQYF.

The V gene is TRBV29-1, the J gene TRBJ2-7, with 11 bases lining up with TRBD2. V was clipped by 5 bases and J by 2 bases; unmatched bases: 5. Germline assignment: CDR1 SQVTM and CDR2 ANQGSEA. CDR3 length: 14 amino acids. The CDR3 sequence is CSVRPGLAAYEQYF. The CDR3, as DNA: TGCAGCGTTCGACCGGGACTAGCGGCCTACGAGCAGTACTTC.

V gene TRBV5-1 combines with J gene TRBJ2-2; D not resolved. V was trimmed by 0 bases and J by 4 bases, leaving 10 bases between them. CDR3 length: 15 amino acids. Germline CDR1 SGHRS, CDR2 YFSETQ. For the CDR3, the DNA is TGCGCCAGCAGCTTGGTCCGGGTAGTCACCGGGGAGCTGTTTTTT. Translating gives CASSLVRVVTGELFF.

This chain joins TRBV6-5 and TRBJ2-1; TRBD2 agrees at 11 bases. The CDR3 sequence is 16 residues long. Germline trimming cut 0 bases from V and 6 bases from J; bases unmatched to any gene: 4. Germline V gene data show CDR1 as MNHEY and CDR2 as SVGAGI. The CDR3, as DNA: TGTGCCAGCAGTTACTCTTTAGCGGGAGGGGTCAATGAGCAGTTCTTC. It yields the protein CASSYSLAGGVNEQFF.

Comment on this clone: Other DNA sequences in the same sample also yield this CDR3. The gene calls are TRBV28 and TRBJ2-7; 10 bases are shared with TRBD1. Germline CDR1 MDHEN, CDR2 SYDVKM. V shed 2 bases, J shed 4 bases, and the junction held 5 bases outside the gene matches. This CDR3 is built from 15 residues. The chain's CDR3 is CASSLPGTGVYEQYF. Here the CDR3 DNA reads TGTGCCAGCAGTTTACCCGGGACAGGGGTATACGAGCAGTACTTC.

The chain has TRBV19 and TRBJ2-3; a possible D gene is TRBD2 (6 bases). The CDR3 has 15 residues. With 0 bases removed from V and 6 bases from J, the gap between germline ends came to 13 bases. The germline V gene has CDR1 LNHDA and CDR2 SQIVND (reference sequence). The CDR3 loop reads CASSIDGGVEDTQYF. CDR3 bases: TGTGCCAGTAGTATAGATGGCGGGGTTGAGGATACGCAGTATTTT.

This CDR3 is CASSQGNTGELFF. The CDR3 DNA reads as TGCGCCAGCAGCCAGGGGAACACCGGGGAGCTGTTTTTT. This rearrangement joins TRBV5-1 to TRBJ2-2; possibly TRBD1 for D (5 bases). Germline CDR1 reads SGHRS; CDR2 reads YFSETQ. Between the trimmed V and J ends, which lost 4 bases and 1 base, there was a span of 5 bases. The CDR3 runs to 13 residues.

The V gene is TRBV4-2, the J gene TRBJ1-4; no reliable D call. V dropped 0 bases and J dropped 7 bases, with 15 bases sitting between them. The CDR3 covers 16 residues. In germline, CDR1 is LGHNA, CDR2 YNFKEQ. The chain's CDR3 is CASSQDLSMRIEKLFF. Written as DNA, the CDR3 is TGTGCCAGCAGCCAAGATCTAAGTATGCGCATTGAAAAACTGTTTTTT.

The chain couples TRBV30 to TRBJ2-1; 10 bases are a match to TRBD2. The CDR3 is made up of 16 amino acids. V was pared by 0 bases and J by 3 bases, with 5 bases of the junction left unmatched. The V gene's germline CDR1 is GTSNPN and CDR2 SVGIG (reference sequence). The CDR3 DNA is TGTGCCTGGAGTGTTAAACTAGCGGGATTCTACAATGAGCAGTTCTTC. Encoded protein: CAWSVKLAGFYNEQFF.

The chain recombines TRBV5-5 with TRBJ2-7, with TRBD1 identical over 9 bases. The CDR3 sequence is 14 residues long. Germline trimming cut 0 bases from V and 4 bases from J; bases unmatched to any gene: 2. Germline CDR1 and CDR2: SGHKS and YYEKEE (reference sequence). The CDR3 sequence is CASSLDRGLYEQYF. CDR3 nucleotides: TGTGCCAGCAGCTTGGACAGGGGGCTATACGAGCAGTACTTC.

CDR3 DNA sequence: TGTGCCAGCAGGCAGTCGGCGGGTGGGGCTTTCTTT. Its protein product is CASRQSAGGAFF. The chain links TRBV12-3 or TRBV12-4 to TRBJ1-1; no reliable D call. The CDR3 is 12 amino acids. Trimming pared 6 bases from V and 11 bases from J, leaving 16 bases between.

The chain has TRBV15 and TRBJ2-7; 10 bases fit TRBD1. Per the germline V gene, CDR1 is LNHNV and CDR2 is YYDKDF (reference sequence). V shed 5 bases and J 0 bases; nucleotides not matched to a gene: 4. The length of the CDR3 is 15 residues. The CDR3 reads CATSPRTGGSYEQYF. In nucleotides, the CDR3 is TGTGCCACCAGCCCCCGGACAGGGGGCTCCTACGAGCAGTACTTC.

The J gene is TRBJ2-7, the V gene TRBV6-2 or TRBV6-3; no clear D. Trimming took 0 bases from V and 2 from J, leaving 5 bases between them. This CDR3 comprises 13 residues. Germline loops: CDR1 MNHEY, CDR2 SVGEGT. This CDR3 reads CASSYSTTYEQYF. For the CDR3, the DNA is TGTGCCAGCAGTTACTCTACTACCTACGAGCAGTACTTC.

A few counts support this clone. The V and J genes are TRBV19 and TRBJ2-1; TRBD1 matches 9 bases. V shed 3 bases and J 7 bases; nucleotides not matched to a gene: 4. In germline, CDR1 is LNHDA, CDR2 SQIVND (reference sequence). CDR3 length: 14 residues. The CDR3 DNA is TGTGCCAGTAGTATGGACAGGGGAAGGAATGAGCAGTTCTTC. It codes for CASSMDRGRNEQFF.

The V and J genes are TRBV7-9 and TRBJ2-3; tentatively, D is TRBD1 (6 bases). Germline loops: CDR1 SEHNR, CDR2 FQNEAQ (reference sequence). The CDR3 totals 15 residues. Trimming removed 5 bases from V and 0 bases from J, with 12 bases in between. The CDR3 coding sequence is TGTGCCAGCAGCACCCGGACAGCTAGCACAGATACGCAGTATTTT. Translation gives CASSTRTASTDTQYF.

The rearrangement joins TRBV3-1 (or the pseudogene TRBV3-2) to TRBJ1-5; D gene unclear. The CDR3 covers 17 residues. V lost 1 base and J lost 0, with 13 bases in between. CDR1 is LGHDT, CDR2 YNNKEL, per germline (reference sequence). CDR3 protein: CASSQAQIIYSNQPQHF. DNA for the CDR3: TGTGCCAGCAGCCAAGCACAGATCATCTATAGCAATCAGCCCCAGCATTTT.

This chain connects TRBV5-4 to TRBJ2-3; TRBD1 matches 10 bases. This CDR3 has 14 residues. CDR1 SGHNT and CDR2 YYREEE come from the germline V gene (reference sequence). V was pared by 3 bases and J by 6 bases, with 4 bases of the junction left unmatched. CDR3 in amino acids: CASSSRQGADTQYF. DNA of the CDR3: TGTGCCAGCAGCTCCCGACAGGGGGCCGATACGCAGTATTTT.

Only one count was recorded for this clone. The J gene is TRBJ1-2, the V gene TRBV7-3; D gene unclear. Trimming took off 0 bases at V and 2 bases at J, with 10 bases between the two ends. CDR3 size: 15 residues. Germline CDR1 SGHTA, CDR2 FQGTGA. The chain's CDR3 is CASSLTGSGNYGYTF. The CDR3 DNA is TGTGCCAGCAGCTTAACGGGGTCGGGAAACTATGGCTACACCTTC.

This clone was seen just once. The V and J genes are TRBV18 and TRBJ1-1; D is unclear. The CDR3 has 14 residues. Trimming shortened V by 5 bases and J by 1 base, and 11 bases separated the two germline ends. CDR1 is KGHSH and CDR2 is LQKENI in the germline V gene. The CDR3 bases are TGTGCCAGCTCATCTATGGGCCAGAACACTGAAGCTTTCTTT. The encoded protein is CASSSMGQNTEAFF.